The 10 T cell receptor beta chains given below trace back to one sample, sequenced in a study of T cells in localized non-small cell lung cancer. Sequencing used immunoSEQ multiplex PCR; TCRdb keeps in-frame clones, though not all of them. The sample carries 1,600 or so clones, 25% recorded once. The specimen was normal lung tissue next to the tumor, collected before any cancer treatment. These receptors were collected from a male donor at least 60 years old with stage II lung adenocarcinoma.

This clone is labeled as medium-sized. This chain joins TRBV9 and TRBJ2-3; no reliable D call. V gave up 4 bases and J gave up 1 base, with 10 bases separating them. The CDR3 loop spans 14 amino acids. CDR1 is SGDLS, CDR2 YYNGEE, per germline. CDR3 sequence reads: CASSPEQRTDTQYF. CDR3 bases: TGTGCCAGCAGCCCAGAGCAGCGCACAGATACGCAGTATTTT.

The V call is TRBV18, the J call TRBJ2-5, with TRBD2 matching over 13 bases. V lost 3 bases to trimming and J lost 1 base; unmatched junction nucleotides: 2. The CDR3 length is 16 residues. CDR1 KGHSH and CDR2 LQKENI come from the germline V gene. Written as DNA, the CDR3 is TGTGCCAGCTCACCTAGACTAGCGGGGGGCCAAGAGACCCAGTACTTC. Protein: CASSPRLAGGQETQYF. Complete variable domain (other parts from reference TRBV18 and TRBJ2-5): NAGVMQNPRHLVRRRGQEARLRCSPMKGHSHVYWYRQLPEEGLKFMVYLQKENIIDESGMPKERFSAEFPKEGPSILRIQQVVRGDSAAYFCASSPRLAGGQETQYFGPGTRLLVL.

This clone appeared a few times. The chain recombines TRBV11-3 with TRBJ2-1; D not certain. The CDR3 extends over 14 amino acids. The V end was cut by 1 base, the J end by 0 bases, with 4 bases between. CDR1 is SGHNT and CDR2 is YENEEA in the germline V gene. CDR3 sequence: CASSLVGSYNEQFF. The CDR3 nucleotides read TGTGCCAGCAGCTTAGTCGGCTCCTACAATGAGCAGTTCTTC.

Only a few counts were recorded for this clone. The chain joins TRBV18 to TRBJ2-1; D unclear. Trimming stripped 2 bases from V and 0 bases from J, with 11 bases between. Germline-derived CDR1 and CDR2 are KGHSH and LQKENI. The CDR3 loop spans 16 amino acids. The CDR3 sequence: CASSPNRASSYNEQFF. The DNA for the CDR3 is TGTGCCAGCTCACCAAATCGGGCTAGCTCCTACAATGAGCAGTTCTTC.

The chain recombines TRBV11-3 with TRBJ2-1; maybe TRBD1 (6 bases). Germline V gene sequence: CDR1 SGHNT, CDR2 YENEEA. The V end lost 5 bases, the J end lost 8 bases, and 22 bases lay between the germline ends. The CDR3 has 16 residues. The DNA for the CDR3 is TGTGCCAGCAGCGCATCTAATCAGGGGTTAGGCGATGAGCAGTTCTTC. Translation gives CASSASNQGLGDEQFF.

The chain uses TRBV11-3 and TRBJ2-3; D may match TRBD1 or TRBD2 (5 bases each). Germline-derived CDR1 and CDR2 are SGHNT and YENEEA. The CDR3 is made up of 14 amino acids. Deletions cut 1 base from V and 3 bases from J, with 8 bases between. Written as DNA, the CDR3 is TGTGCCAGCAGCTTAGTGGGACCTACAGATACGCAGTATTTT. Translated: CASSLVGPTDTQYF.

Within the sample, this clone is medium-sized. The rearrangement uses TRBV9 and TRBJ2-1; tentatively, D is TRBD1 (6 bases). The CDR3 extends over 13 amino acids. V lost 5 bases and J lost 7, with 13 bases in between. From germline, CDR1 is SGDLS and CDR2 YYNGEE. This CDR3 reads CASSEQGMNEQFF. CDR3 DNA sequence: TGTGCCAGCAGTGAACAGGGAATGAATGAGCAGTTCTTC.

This chain connects TRBV30 to TRBJ1-2; perhaps TRBD1 as D (6 bases). Trimming pared 2 bases from V and 5 bases from J, leaving 12 bases between. Germline loops: CDR1 GTSNPN, CDR2 SVGIG (reference sequence). The CDR3 has 13 amino acids. CDR3 in amino acids: CAWSTRGGYGYTF. In nucleotides, the CDR3 is TGTGCCTGGAGTACCAGGGGCGGTTATGGCTACACCTTC.

This clone is labeled medium-sized. The chain carries TRBV6-8 and TRBJ2-2; 9 nucleotides match TRBD1. Germline CDR1 and CDR2: MNHGY and SAAAGT. V dropped 6 bases and J dropped 7; count of bases not matched to a gene: 6. The CDR3 runs to 14 residues. The CDR3 loop reads CASSPGTGFGELFF. Here the CDR3 DNA reads TGTGCCAGCAGCCCCGGGACAGGGTTCGGGGAGCTGTTTTTT.

By proportion, this clone is medium-sized (0.01 to 0.1%). The chain couples TRBV12-5 to TRBJ2-1; 10 nucleotides line up with TRBD2. Looked up from germline, CDR1 is LGHNT and CDR2 is FRNRAP. The CDR3 covers 15 residues. CDR3 region: CASALLVLAGSEQFF. The DNA of the CDR3 is TGTGCCAGCGCCCTTTTGGTACTAGCGGGGTCTGAGCAGTTCTTC.